The next 15 T cell receptor beta chains were all read from a single sample in a study of Graves' ophthalmopathy and Graves' hyperthyroidism. For repertoire sequencing, the TCR beta CDR3 regions were amplified from RNA transcripts. First-round RT-PCR with HTBI primers preceded a second-round multiplex PCR. TCRdb processed the multiplex PCR reads anew with MiXCR; each CDR3 protein has one entry. The sample lists 150,000 to 200,000 distinct CDR3 sequences; 39% were seen once. Sequencing was done on a sample of peripheral blood. The receptors were sampled from a man aged 30 to 39 with Graves' ophthalmopathy.

This chain uses TRBV12-3 or TRBV12-4 with TRBJ1-1; D remains unclear. The CDR3 loop spans 12 amino acids. V shed 3 bases and J shed 10 bases, with 12 bases lying between them. Here the CDR3 reads CASSFPGAGAFF. The DNA of the CDR3 is TGTGCCAGCAGTTTCCCCGGTGCGGGAGCTTTCTTT.

At least ten counts were recorded for this clonotype. The chain uses TRBV20-1 and TRBJ1-1; TRBD1 matches at 9 bases. The germline V gene has CDR1 DFQATT and CDR2 SNEGSKA (reference sequence). V gave up 3 bases and J gave up 6 bases; unmatched junction bases: 8. This CDR3 region has 14 residues. CDR3 sequence reads: CSASIQGAKAEAFF. CDR3 in DNA: TGCAGTGCTAGTATACAGGGGGCTAAGGCTGAAGCTTTCTTT.

The V gene is TRBV6-1, the J gene TRBJ2-4; D is ambiguous. V was cut by 4 bases and J by 7 bases, with 8 bases left in between. Germline loops: CDR1 MNHNS, CDR2 SASEGT. CDR3 length: 12 amino acids. The DNA of the CDR3 is TGTGCCAGCAGTGTACAGAGCAACATTCAGTACTTC. Residues: CASSVQSNIQYF.

This clonotype was counted many times. The V and J genes are TRBV6-5 and TRBJ1-6; D is unresolved. Trimming removed 0 bases at V and 0 bases at J, with 15 bases between. Germline-derived CDR1 and CDR2 are MNHEY and SVGAGI. This CDR3 spans 19 amino acids. The chain's CDR3 is CASSYSGRRASSYNSPLHF. The DNA of the CDR3 is TGTGCCAGCAGTTACTCGGGTCGACGGGCATCCTCCTATAATTCACCCCTCCACTTT.

This clonotype was observed many times. V and J are TRBV28 and TRBJ1-1; 10 bases agree with TRBD1. There are 17 residues in the CDR3. V gave up 5 bases and J gave up 0 bases; unmatched junction bases: 9. Germline CDR1 and CDR2: MDHEN and SYDVKM. The CDR3 nucleotides are TGTGCCAGCAGTCCCGGGACAGGGGTAATTTTGAACACTGAAGCTTTCTTT. This sequence encodes CASSPGTGVILNTEAFF.

The V call is TRBV9, the J call TRBJ1-3; tentative D call: TRBD1 (6 bases). Germline loops: CDR1 SGDLS, CDR2 YYNGEE. This CDR3 comprises 14 residues. V lost 4 bases to trimming and J lost 4 bases, with 12 bases between them. CDR3 region: CASSFRQDGNTIYF. The DNA of the CDR3 is TGTGCCAGCAGCTTTCGACAGGACGGAAACACCATATATTTT. The whole variable domain, filled in from reference TRBV9 and TRBJ1-3, reads DSGVTQTPKHLITATGQRVTLRCSPRSGDLSVYWYQQSLDQGLQFLIQYYNGEERAKGNILERFSAQQFPDLHSELNLSSLELGDSALYFCASSFRQDGNTIYFGEGSWLTVV.

The chain links TRBV7-8 to TRBJ1-6; 8 bases are a match to TRBD1. Germline-derived CDR1 and CDR2 are SGHVS and FQNEAQ. V dropped 4 bases and J dropped 10; count of bases not matched to a gene: 9. The CDR3 sequence is 15 residues long. The CDR3 region is CASSSSGTGESPLHF. CDR3 bases: TGTGCCAGCAGCTCCTCCGGGACAGGAGAGTCACCCCTCCACTTT.

The rearrangement uses TRBV12-3 or TRBV12-4 and TRBJ2-6, with 8 bases that match TRBD1. This CDR3 comprises 14 residues. Trimming cost V 3 bases and J 12 bases; bases outside gene matches: 7. This CDR3 reads CASSLQGQGSVLTF. DNA for the CDR3: TGTGCCAGCAGTTTGCAAGGACAGGGCAGCGTCCTGACTTTC.

This clonotype was counted many times. The J gene is TRBJ2-7, the V gene TRBV7-8; 9 bases are a match to TRBD2. Germline lookup yields CDR1 SGHVS and CDR2 FQNEAQ. The CDR3 contains 14 residues. Unmatched junction bases numbered 1, after V lost 3 bases and J lost 1 base. CDR3 protein: CASSFGLASYEQYF. As DNA, the CDR3 is TGTGCCAGCAGCTTCGGACTAGCGTCCTACGAGCAGTACTTC.

In this sample, this clonotype turned up many times. This sequence joins TRBV2 and TRBJ1-1; possible D gene TRBD1, 6 bases. V dropped 6 bases and J dropped 3 bases, with 20 bases sitting between them. This CDR3 has 16 residues. CDR1 is SNHLY, CDR2 FYNNEI, per germline. CDR3 sequence reads: CASSPLRGARDTEAFF. The DNA for the CDR3 is TGTGCCAGCAGCCCCCTGCGGGGGGCCCGGGACACTGAAGCTTTCTTT.

The chain recombines TRBV6-1 with TRBJ2-2; a weak D match, TRBD1 (6 bases). Germline lookup yields CDR1 MNHNS and CDR2 SASEGT. Trimming left V 6 bases short and J 7 bases short, with 18 bases between. The CDR3 spans 15 residues. As DNA, the CDR3 is TGTGCCAGCAGCCGCCCGGATACAGGGTTCGGGGAGCTGTTTTTT. This translates into CASSRPDTGFGELFF.

This clonotype was seen ten or more times. The chain recombines TRBV7-2 with TRBJ2-7, with 8 bases fitting TRBD1. The J segment lost 7 bases and the V segment lost 5 bases, leaving 10 bases of the junction unmatched. This CDR3 spans 14 amino acids. Germline V gene data show CDR1 as SGHTA and CDR2 as FQGNSA. CDR3 DNA sequence: TGTGCCAGCAGCAGAAGACAGGGGCCCCTGGAGCAGTACTTC. Protein sequence: CASSRRQGPLEQYF.

This clonotype was detected many times. V and J are TRBV20-1 and TRBJ2-7; D remains unclear. CDR1 is DFQATT, CDR2 SNEGSKA, per germline (reference sequence). CDR3 length: 13 amino acids. With 2 bases removed from V and 6 bases from J, the gap between germline ends came to 14 bases. The CDR3: CSARSPEPSEQYF. Here the CDR3 DNA reads TGCAGTGCTAGAAGCCCCGAACCGAGCGAGCAGTACTTC.

This rearrangement joins TRBV9 to TRBJ2-7, with 7 bases identical to TRBD1. Germline lookup yields CDR1 SGDLS and CDR2 YYNGEE. The trim removed 0 bases at V and 3 bases at J, leaving 6 bases unmatched. The CDR3 runs to 15 residues. The CDR3: CASSVGVGQHYEQYF. For the CDR3, the DNA is TGTGCCAGCAGCGTAGGGGTGGGACAGCACTACGAGCAGTACTTC.

This clonotype was recorded at least ten times. The chain has TRBV12-3 or TRBV12-4 and TRBJ2-5; either TRBD1 or TRBD2 may supply D (5 bases each). This CDR3 comprises 14 residues. V was shortened by 6 bases and J by 1 base, with 12 bases between the two germline ends. CDR3: CASRPGRRQETQYF. The CDR3 DNA follows: TGTGCCAGCAGACCGGGACGCCGCCAAGAGACCCAGTACTTC.